This T cell receptor (beta chain) came from a study of blood T cell repertoires in COVID-19 (dated by TCRdb to the early 2020s). About the investigation overall: Samples from collaborators originated in the United States, Italy and Spain and spanned both the acute and convalescent phases of COVID-19. The prospective study material was composed of cDNA or gDNA derived from T cells, B-cell-depleted T cells, or PBMCs. The dataset comprised deeply sampled blood TCRbeta repertoires from subjects exposed to, actively infected with, or recovered from COVID-19. The repertoires were released in a freely available public database meant as a resource for research on the immune response to SARS-CoV-2. Samples were obtained from the ongoing ImmuneRACE study (first 160 participants) and from about 1,300 subjects provided by 6 global collaborators. The sample metadata nearly always contained a de-identified subject ID, COVID-19 status, age in years and sex. Where available, HLA class I and class II types were taken from metadata supplied by the sample provider and were not determined by assay-based typing. Summary of the overall study and its limitations: The quantity of clinical and demographic metadata differed by source and by participant and was supplied without curation.

Sequences MGHRA (CDR1) and YSYEKL (CDR2) are obtained from the germline V gene. The CDR3, from cysteine to phenylalanine, totals 15 residues. Of all the DNA, just the CDR3 is kept, 45 bases in frame from base 1. Compared with germline, V lacks 0 bases and J lacks 6 bases; bases without a gene match: 4. For this clone: The antigen this receptor binds is unknown. Base qualities are not provided; no much larger clone lies one nucleotide away.

TCRbeta CDR3 regions were amplified from genomic DNA using the immunoSEQ Assay, a bias-controlled multiplex PCR. The original methods were these. The number of nucleated cells in each sample was estimated by amplification of reference gene primers within the assay. Sequence reads were collapsed and filtered to measure the absolute abundance of every unique TCRbeta CDR3 rearrangement. Productive Simpson clonality was computed per sample as the square root of Simpson's diversity index over productive rearrangements. TCRdb holds this immuneACCESS table with in-frame rearrangements only. Some clones are missing; in checked studies, unresolved V genes explain under half, and the rest has no known cause. D and trimming were read from the DNA, whereas the V and J calls and clone size are those reported in that table. This sample comprises around 130,000 clones, 84% of them detected only once. The ten largest clones represent 10% to 15% of the sample.

Collaborating institutions collected whole blood in K2EDTA tubes following their own protocols. For TCRbeta analysis, collaborators shipped samples in one of three forms: frozen whole blood, isolated PBMCs, or DNA extracted from either of those sample types. The source is a woman aged 60-75 years with acute or convalescent COVID-19. The sequenced sample consisted of peripheral blood. The chain employs TRBV4-1 and TRBJ1-5, and TRBD1 matches 8 of the central bases. In nucleotides, the sequence is TGCGCCAGCAGCCAAGAGGGACAGGTTAGTCAGCCCCAGCATTTT. This sequence encodes CASSQEGQVSQPQHF.